This note documents a single T cell receptor beta chain sequence. The data stem from a study of blood T cell repertoires in COVID-19. Background on the study: Collection of acute and convalescent COVID-19 samples took place in the United States, Italy and Spain. In each case, the material was cDNA or gDNA derived from T cells, B-cell-depleted T cells, or PBMCs.

Looked up from germline, CDR1 is SGHTA and CDR2 is FQGNSA. The CDR3 totals 16 residues. V was pared by 5 bases and J by 1 base, with 7 bases of the junction left unmatched. As handled by the study authors: How many nucleated cells were present was estimated from reference gene primer amplification. Measured with immunoSEQ multiplex PCR; TCRdb has only the in-frame clones, and not every one. That table furnishes V, J and clone size, whereas the DNA furnished D and trimming. The table records around 70,000 clones, 86% of them present only once. This receptor was obtained from a man in his fifties with acute or convalescent COVID-19. Sequenced: peripheral blood. J is TRBJ2-7 and V is TRBV7-2; 11 bases agree with TRBD2. As DNA, the CDR3 is TGTGCCAGCAGCCCGCGTTCTAGCGGGAGGTCCTACGAGCAGTACTTC. The encoded protein is CASSPRSSGRSYEQYF.